This is a list of T cell receptor beta chains from one sample in a study of preoperative IRX-2 immunotherapy in early breast cancer. The repertoire was sequenced with immunoSEQ multiplex PCR; TCRdb's copy has only in-frame clones and lacks some. Altogether fewer than 3,500 clones are present, around four fifths being singletons, with the ten largest covering approximately 12%. Sequenced material: tumor tissue, taken before IRX-2 immunotherapy. All receptors come from a human donor with breast cancer. Both conserved end residues are part of each CDR3. The D gene is left open where the match is weak. Clone size is given for some rows only: seen once, a few or many times, or a class if the clone is expanded.

d_call: -; j_call: TRBJ2-7; v_call: TRBV28; clone_size: -; cdr3_length: 21; cdr3_aa: CASSLIITLRTQVLGGYEQYF; cdr3_nt: TGTGCCAGCAGTTTAATTATTACTTTGAGGACCCAAGTTCTTGGGGGCTACGAGCAGTACTTC
d_call: TRBD2; j_call: TRBJ2-7; v_call: TRBV28; clone_size: -; cdr3_length: 17; cdr3_aa: CASSTGKTSGRIGEQYF; cdr3_nt: TGTGCCAGCAGTACTGGCAAGACTAGCGGGAGAATTGGCGAGCAGTACTTC
d_call: -; j_call: TRBJ1-5; v_call: TRBV28; clone_size: -; cdr3_length: 14; cdr3_aa: CASSSAGARQPQHF; cdr3_nt: TGTGCCAGCAGTTCCGCAGGGGCACGACAGCCCCAGCATTTT
d_call: -; j_call: TRBJ2-7; v_call: TRBV11-3; clone_size: medium-sized; cdr3_length: 14; cdr3_aa: CASSLSQGTYEQYF; cdr3_nt: TGTGCCAGCAGCTTGAGTCAGGGAACCTACGAGCAGTACTTC
d_call: TRBD2; j_call: TRBJ2-3; v_call: TRBV5-1; clone_size: -; cdr3_length: 15; cdr3_aa: CASSISGVGTDTQYF; cdr3_nt: TGCGCCAGCAGCATTAGCGGGGTGGGCACAGATACGCAGTATTTT
d_call: TRBD1; j_call: TRBJ2-5; v_call: TRBV11-3; clone_size: -; cdr3_length: 14; cdr3_aa: CASSPGTAVWTQYF; cdr3_nt: TGTGCCAGCAGCCCTGGGACAGCCGTGTGGACCCAGTACTTC
d_call: -; j_call: TRBJ1-1; v_call: TRBV30; clone_size: -; cdr3_length: 13; cdr3_aa: CARMFAGNTEAFF; cdr3_nt: TGTGCCCGGATGTTCGCAGGGAACACTGAAGCTTTCTTT
d_call: -; j_call: TRBJ1-2; v_call: TRBV6-8; clone_size: -; cdr3_length: 17; cdr3_aa: CASSDALTGFGIDGYTF; cdr3_nt: TGTGCCAGCAGTGACGCCTTGACAGGATTCGGGATCGATGGCTACACCTTC
d_call: TRBD2; j_call: TRBJ2-1; v_call: TRBV14; clone_size: once; cdr3_length: 18; cdr3_aa: CASSQDRGAGGARNEQFF; cdr3_nt: TGTGCCAGCAGCCAAGATAGGGGCGCGGGAGGTGCTAGGAATGAGCAGTTCTTC
d_call: -; j_call: TRBJ1-1; v_call: TRBV11-3; clone_size: -; cdr3_length: 14; cdr3_aa: CASRKGRTNTEAFF; cdr3_nt: TGTGCCAGCCGAAAAGGACGGACGAACACTGAAGCTTTCTTT
d_call: -; j_call: TRBJ1-1; v_call: TRBV19; clone_size: -; cdr3_length: 15; cdr3_aa: CASSITGQANTEAFF; cdr3_nt: TGTGCCAGTAGTATCACGGGACAAGCGAACACTGAAGCTTTCTTT
d_call: -; j_call: TRBJ2-2; v_call: TRBV14; clone_size: -; cdr3_length: 14; cdr3_aa: CASSLFGQGGELFF; cdr3_nt: TGTGCCAGCAGCCTTTTCGGGCAGGGCGGGGAGCTGTTTTTT
d_call: TRBD1; j_call: TRBJ1-4; v_call: TRBV6-8; clone_size: -; cdr3_length: 13; cdr3_aa: CASSYSRQGKLFF; cdr3_nt: TGTGCCAGCAGTTACTCACGACAGGGAAAACTGTTTTTT
d_call: TRBD1; j_call: TRBJ2-5; v_call: TRBV6-8; clone_size: -; cdr3_length: 17; cdr3_aa: CASSHVSGGGGQETQYF; cdr3_nt: TGTGCCAGCAGCCACGTCTCAGGGGGCGGTGGCCAAGAGACCCAGTACTTC
d_call: -; j_call: TRBJ2-2; v_call: TRBV18; clone_size: -; cdr3_length: 16; cdr3_aa: CASSPPRRRTAGELFF; cdr3_nt: TGTGCCAGCTCACCCCCCCGACGTCGGACTGCCGGGGAGCTGTTTTTT
d_call: -; j_call: TRBJ2-2; v_call: TRBV6-8; clone_size: large; cdr3_length: 13; cdr3_aa: CASSYHHTGELFF; cdr3_nt: TGTGCCAGCAGTTACCACCACACCGGGGAGCTGTTTTTT
d_call: TRBD1; j_call: TRBJ1-1; v_call: TRBV11-3; clone_size: few; cdr3_length: 14; cdr3_aa: CASSSGTGTIEAFF; cdr3_nt: TGTGCCAGCAGCTCCGGGACAGGGACAATAGAAGCTTTCTTT
d_call: -; j_call: TRBJ2-2; v_call: TRBV11-3; clone_size: -; cdr3_length: 14; cdr3_aa: CASSLRTGAGELFF; cdr3_nt: TGTGCCAGCAGCTTACGGACGGGGGCCGGGGAGCTGTTTTTT
d_call: -; j_call: TRBJ1-1; v_call: TRBV14; clone_size: -; cdr3_length: 13; cdr3_aa: CASSRTVNTEAFF; cdr3_nt: TGTGCCAGCAGCCGGACAGTGAACACTGAAGCTTTCTTT
d_call: TRBD2; j_call: TRBJ2-1; v_call: TRBV7-6; clone_size: -; cdr3_length: 15; cdr3_aa: CASSLGEGLAGEQFF; cdr3_nt: TGTGCCAGCAGCTTGGGAGAGGGACTAGCGGGGGAGCAGTTCTTC
d_call: -; j_call: TRBJ1-6; v_call: TRBV6-8; clone_size: few; cdr3_length: 17; cdr3_aa: CASSYSSGTNGGSPLHF; cdr3_nt: TGTGCCAGCAGTTACTCGTCCGGGACAAACGGGGGTTCACCCCTCCACTTT
d_call: TRBD2; j_call: TRBJ2-7; v_call: TRBV19; clone_size: -; cdr3_length: 14; cdr3_aa: CASKDSGGSYEQYF; cdr3_nt: TGTGCCAGTAAAGATAGCGGGGGGTCCTACGAGCAGTACTTC
d_call: -; j_call: TRBJ1-2; v_call: TRBV6-8; clone_size: -; cdr3_length: 14; cdr3_aa: CASSGTTEIDGYTF; cdr3_nt: TGTGCCAGCAGTGGGACGACGGAAATAGATGGCTACACCTTC
d_call: -; j_call: TRBJ1-1; v_call: TRBV6-8; clone_size: large; cdr3_length: 15; cdr3_aa: CASRRTWGGGTEAFF; cdr3_nt: TGTGCCAGCAGACGTACTTGGGGCGGCGGCACTGAAGCTTTCTTT
d_call: -; j_call: TRBJ1-5; v_call: TRBV30; clone_size: -; cdr3_length: 13; cdr3_aa: CAWETGNNQPQHF; cdr3_nt: TGTGCCTGGGAGACAGGTAACAATCAGCCCCAGCATTTT
d_call: -; j_call: TRBJ1-2; v_call: TRBV6-8; clone_size: -; cdr3_length: 13; cdr3_aa: CASRQQGPGGYTF; cdr3_nt: TGTGCCAGCAGGCAACAGGGTCCGGGGGGCTACACCTTC
d_call: -; j_call: TRBJ2-1; v_call: TRBV7-1; clone_size: -; cdr3_length: 13; cdr3_aa: CASSVVSYNEQFF; cdr3_nt: TGTGCCAGCAGTGTGGTCTCCTACAATGAGCAGTTCTTC
d_call: -; j_call: TRBJ2-5; v_call: TRBV11-3; clone_size: -; cdr3_length: 17; cdr3_aa: CASSLFGGVTGGETQYF; cdr3_nt: TGTGCCAGCAGCTTATTCGGGGGCGTCACGGGTGGAGAGACCCAGTACTTC
d_call: -; j_call: TRBJ2-7; v_call: TRBV28; clone_size: -; cdr3_length: 16; cdr3_aa: CASFHSQGGRIVEQYF; cdr3_nt: TGTGCCAGCTTCCATTCCCAGGGGGGGCGCATCGTCGAGCAGTACTTC